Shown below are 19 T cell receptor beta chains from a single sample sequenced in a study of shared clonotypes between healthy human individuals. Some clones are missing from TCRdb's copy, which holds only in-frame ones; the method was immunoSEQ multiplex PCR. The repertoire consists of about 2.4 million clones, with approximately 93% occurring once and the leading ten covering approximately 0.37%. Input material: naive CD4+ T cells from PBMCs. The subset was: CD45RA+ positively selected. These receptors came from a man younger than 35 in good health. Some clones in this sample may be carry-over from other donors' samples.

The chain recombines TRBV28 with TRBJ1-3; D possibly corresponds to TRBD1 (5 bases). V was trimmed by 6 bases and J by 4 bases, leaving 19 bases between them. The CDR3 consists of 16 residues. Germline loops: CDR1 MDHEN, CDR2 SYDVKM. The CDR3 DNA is TGTGCCAGCAGCCTAGACTACGGGACTTCAGGAAACACCATATATTTT. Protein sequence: CASSLDYGTSGNTIYF.

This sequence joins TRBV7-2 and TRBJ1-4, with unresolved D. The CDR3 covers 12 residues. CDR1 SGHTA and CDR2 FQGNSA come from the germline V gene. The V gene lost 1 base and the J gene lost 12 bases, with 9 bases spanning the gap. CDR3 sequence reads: CASSLGTRELFF. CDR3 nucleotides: TGTGCCAGCAGCTTAGGGACGAGGGAACTGTTTTTT.

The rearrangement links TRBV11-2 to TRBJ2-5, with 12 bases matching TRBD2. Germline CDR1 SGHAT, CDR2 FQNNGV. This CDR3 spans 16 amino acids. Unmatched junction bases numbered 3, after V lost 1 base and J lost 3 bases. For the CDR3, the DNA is TGTGCCAGCAGCTTAGTCCTAGCGGGAGGGAAAGAGACCCAGTACTTC. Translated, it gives CASSLVLAGGKETQYF.

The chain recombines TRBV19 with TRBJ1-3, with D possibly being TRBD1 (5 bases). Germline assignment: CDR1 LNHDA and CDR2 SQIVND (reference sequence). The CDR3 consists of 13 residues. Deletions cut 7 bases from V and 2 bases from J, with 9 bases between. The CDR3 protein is CASTTGAGNTIYF. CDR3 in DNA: TGTGCCAGTACTACGGGGGCTGGAAACACCATATATTTT. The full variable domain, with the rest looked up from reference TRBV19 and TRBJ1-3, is DGGITQSPKYLFRKEGQNVTLSCEQNLNHDAMYWYRQDPGQGLRLIYYSQIVNDFQKGDIAEGYSVSREKKESFPLTVTSAQKNPTAFYLCASTTGAGNTIYFGEGSWLTVV.

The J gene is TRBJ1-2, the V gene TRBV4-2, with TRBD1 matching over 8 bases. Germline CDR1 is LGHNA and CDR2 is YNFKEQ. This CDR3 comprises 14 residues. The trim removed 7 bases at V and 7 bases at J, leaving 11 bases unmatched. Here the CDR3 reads CASTKQGGGGGYTF. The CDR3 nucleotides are TGTGCCAGCACCAAACAGGGGGGCGGAGGTGGCTACACCTTC.

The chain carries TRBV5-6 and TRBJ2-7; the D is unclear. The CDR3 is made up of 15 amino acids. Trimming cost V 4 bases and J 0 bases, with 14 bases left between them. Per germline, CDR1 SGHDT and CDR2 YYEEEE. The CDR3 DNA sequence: TGTGCCAGCAGCCCCCTCCGTAGCAACTCCTACGAGCAGTACTTC. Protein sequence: CASSPLRSNSYEQYF.

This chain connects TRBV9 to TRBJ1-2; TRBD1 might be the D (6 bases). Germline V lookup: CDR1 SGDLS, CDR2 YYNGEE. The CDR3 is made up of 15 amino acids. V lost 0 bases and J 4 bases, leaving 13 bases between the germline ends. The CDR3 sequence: CASSVATGPVYGYTF. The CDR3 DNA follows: TGTGCCAGCAGCGTAGCAACAGGGCCCGTCTATGGCTACACCTTC.

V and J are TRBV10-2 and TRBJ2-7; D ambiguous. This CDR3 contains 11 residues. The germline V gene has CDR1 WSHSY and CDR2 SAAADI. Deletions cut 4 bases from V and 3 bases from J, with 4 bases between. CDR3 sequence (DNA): TGCGCCAGCAGTGCCGTCTACGAGCAGTACTTC. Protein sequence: CASSAVYEQYF.

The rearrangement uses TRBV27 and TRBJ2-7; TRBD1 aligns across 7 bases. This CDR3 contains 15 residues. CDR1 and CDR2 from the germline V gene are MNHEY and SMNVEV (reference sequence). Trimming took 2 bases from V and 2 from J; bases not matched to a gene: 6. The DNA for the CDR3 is TGTGCCAGCAGTTTAGGACCGGGACAGACCTACGAGCAGTACTTC. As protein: CASSLGPGQTYEQYF.

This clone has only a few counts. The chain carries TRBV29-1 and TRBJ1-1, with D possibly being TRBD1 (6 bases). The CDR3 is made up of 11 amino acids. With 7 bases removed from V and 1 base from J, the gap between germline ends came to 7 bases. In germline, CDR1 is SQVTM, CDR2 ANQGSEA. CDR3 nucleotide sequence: TGCAGCGGGACAGAGAACACTGAAGCTTTCTTT. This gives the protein CSGTENTEAFF.

CDR3 protein: CASSPGPVNYNEQFF. The CDR3 DNA is TGTGCCAGCAGCCCCGGACCAGTTAACTACAATGAGCAGTTCTTC. The chain employs TRBV7-3 and TRBJ2-1; D call uncertain. Deletions cut 5 bases from V and 3 bases from J, with 14 bases between. The length of the CDR3 is 15 residues. Looked up from germline, CDR1 is SGHTA and CDR2 is FQGTGA.

CDR3 sequence: CASSLTREGPYEQYF. As DNA, the CDR3 is TGTGCCAGCAGCTTAACGCGGGAGGGACCCTACGAGCAGTACTTC. The rearrangement links TRBV7-2 to TRBJ2-7; 9 nucleotides align to TRBD2. Trimming cost V 2 bases and J 2 bases; bases outside gene matches: 4. Per germline, CDR1 SGHTA and CDR2 FQGNSA. The CDR3 sequence is 15 residues long.

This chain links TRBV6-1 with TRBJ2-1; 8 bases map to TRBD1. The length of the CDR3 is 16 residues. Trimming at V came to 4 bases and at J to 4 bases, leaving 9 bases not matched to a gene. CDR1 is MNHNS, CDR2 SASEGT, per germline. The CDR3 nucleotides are TGTGCCAGCAGTGGACGACAGGGGTCGGCTTACAATGAGCAGTTCTTC. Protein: CASSGRQGSAYNEQFF.

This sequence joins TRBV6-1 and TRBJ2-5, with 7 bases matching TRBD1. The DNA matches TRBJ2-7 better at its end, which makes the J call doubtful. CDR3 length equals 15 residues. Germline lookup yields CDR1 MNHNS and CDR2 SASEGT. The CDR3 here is CASSEATGVHYEQYF. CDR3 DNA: TGTGCCAGCAGTGAAGCCACAGGGGTCCACTACGAGCAGTACTTC.

The DNA for the CDR3 is TGTGCCAGCAGTCGAGGGGCCCGGGGCACAGATACGCAGTATTTT. This translates into CASSRGARGTDTQYF. The rearrangement joins TRBV6-4 to TRBJ2-3; D tentatively fits TRBD1 or TRBD2 (5 bases each). The CDR3 consists of 15 residues. V lost 5 bases, J lost 1 base, and 13 bases lay in between. Germline V gene lookup returns CDR1 MRHNA and CDR2 SNTAGT.

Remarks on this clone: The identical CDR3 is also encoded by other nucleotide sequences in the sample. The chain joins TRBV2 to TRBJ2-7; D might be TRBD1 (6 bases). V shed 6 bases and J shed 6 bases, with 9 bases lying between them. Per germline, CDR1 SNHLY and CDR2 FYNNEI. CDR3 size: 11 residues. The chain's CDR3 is CASRGAREQYF. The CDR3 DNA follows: TGTGCCAGCAGGGGGGCCCGCGAGCAGTACTTC.

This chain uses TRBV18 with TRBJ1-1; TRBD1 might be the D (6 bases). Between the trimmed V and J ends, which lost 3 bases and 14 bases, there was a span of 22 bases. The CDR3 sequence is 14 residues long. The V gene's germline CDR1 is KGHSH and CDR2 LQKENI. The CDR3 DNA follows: TGTGCCAGCTCACCCCCAGGTCTGGGGGCGCGGGAATTCTTT. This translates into CASSPPGLGAREFF.

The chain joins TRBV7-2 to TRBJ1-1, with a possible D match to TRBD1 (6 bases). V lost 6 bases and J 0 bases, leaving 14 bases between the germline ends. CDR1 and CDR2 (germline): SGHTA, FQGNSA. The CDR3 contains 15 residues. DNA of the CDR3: TGTGCCAGCAGTCCGAGGGGGAGAATGAACACTGAAGCTTTCTTT. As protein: CASSPRGRMNTEAFF.

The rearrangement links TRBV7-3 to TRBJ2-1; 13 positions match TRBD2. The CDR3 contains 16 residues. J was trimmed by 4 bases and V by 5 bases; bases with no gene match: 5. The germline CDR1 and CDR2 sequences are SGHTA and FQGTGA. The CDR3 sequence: CASSRTSGSLYNEQFF. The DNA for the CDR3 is TGTGCCAGCAGCCGGACTAGCGGGAGCTTATACAATGAGCAGTTCTTC.